This T cell receptor (beta chain) was recorded in a study of OX40 agonist ivuxolimab in advanced cancers. General study points: Low normalized clonal expansion also occurred in some nonresponding patients.

The assay was immunoSEQ multiplex PCR, and TCRdb's table has in-frame clones only and misses some. Counted here are approximately 60,000 clones, 84% occurring once; the ten biggest clones make up around 30%. For this clone: Antigen specificity is unknown.

Autoimmune disease history or systemic immunosuppression barred patients. Blood draws occurred at baseline, cycle 4 day 1, and cycle 7 day 1. The germline CDR1 and CDR2 sequences are SGHNT and YYREEE (reference sequence). The CDR3 runs to 12 residues. V lost 4 bases and J 8 bases, leaving 12 bases between the germline ends. V is TRBV5-4 and J is TRBJ1-2, with a weak D call TRBD1 (5 bases). The sequencing used CD4+ or CD8+ T cells sorted from blood, collected in a trial of the OX40 agonist ivuxolimab. This sequence was found in an adult with an advanced solid tumor such as melanoma, head and neck, liver or kidney cancer. The CDR3 DNA reads as TGTGCCAGCAGCGGGGACGCTGGGGGCTACACCTTC. Translated, it gives CASSGDAGGYTF.